The 25 T cell receptor beta chains presented below share a single source sample, sequenced in a study of cytomegalovirus exposure and HLA in healthy donors. PCR amplification relied on 60 Vbeta primers (plus 13 Jbeta primers). The protocol was immunoSEQ multiplex PCR, while the TCRdb copy is restricted to in-frame clones and leaves out a portion. The sample lists 95,000 to 150,000 clones, less than 80% seen once, with 3% to 4.5% in the top ten. Sequencing used PBMCs. These receptors all stem from a man aged 25-40 years in good health and CMV-seronegative.

The genes are TRBV2 and TRBJ1-5; D perhaps matches TRBD1 (5 bases). V lost 4 bases and J 0 bases, leaving 10 bases between the germline ends. Germline assignment: CDR1 SNHLY and CDR2 FYNNEI. The CDR3 spans 15 residues. CDR3 amino acids: CASSGGLYSNQPQHF. CDR3 nucleotides: TGTGCCAGCAGTGGGGGCCTTTATAGCAATCAGCCCCAGCATTTT.

This clone was counted a single time. The chain is built from TRBV4-1 and TRBJ2-2; tentative D call: TRBD2 (5 bases). The CDR3 runs to 15 residues. V lost 4 bases to trimming and J lost 4 bases, with 13 bases between them. Germline assignment: CDR1 MGHRA and CDR2 YSYEKL. CDR3 DNA sequence: TGCGCCAGCAGCCTCTCCGGGATCGGCACCGGGGAGCTGTTTTTT. Translation: CASSLSGIGTGELFF.

The rearrangement uses TRBV5-1 and TRBJ1-1, with D perhaps TRBD1 (5 bases). This CDR3 is 14 amino acids long. With 0 bases removed from V and 3 bases from J, the gap between germline ends came to 9 bases. Germline values: CDR1 SGHRS, CDR2 YFSETQ. The CDR3 protein is CASSLARVDTEAFF. In nucleotides, the CDR3 is TGCGCCAGCAGCTTGGCCAGGGTTGACACTGAAGCTTTCTTT.

The V and J genes are TRBV7-9 and TRBJ2-1; TRBD2 might be the D (7 bases). The V gene lost 8 bases and the J gene lost 5 bases, with 28 bases spanning the gap. CDR1 and CDR2 (germline): SEHNR, FQNEAQ (reference sequence). The CDR3 runs to 18 residues. CDR3 sequence reads: CASGPRGGSTSPNNEQFF. CDR3 nucleotides: TGTGCCAGCGGCCCGAGGGGGGGGTCCACTTCCCCAAACAATGAGCAGTTCTTC.

This clone was detected only a few times. Without the conserved terminal phenylalanine or tryptophan, this CDR3 likely stems from a read error. No DNA is shown, since the ends of the CDR3 on it are uncertain; the CDR3 is the one TCRdb lists. The chain recombines TRBV10-3 with TRBJ2-7; the table names TRBD1, a call not compared with the DNA. The CDR3 spans 11 amino acids, including both terminal residues. The germline CDR1 and CDR2 sequences are ENHRY and SYGVKD. The chain's CDR3 is CAISEGGQWVL.

The chain couples TRBV4-2 to TRBJ2-1; the D gene is possibly TRBD2 (6 bases). The CDR3 loop spans 16 amino acids. Trimming removed 5 bases from V and 0 bases from J, with 14 bases in between. The germline gives CDR1 LGHNA, CDR2 YNFKEQ. CDR3 sequence (DNA): TGTGCCAGCAGCGTTACTAGCCTAAGCTCCTACAATGAGCAGTTCTTC. Translating gives CASSVTSLSSYNEQFF.

CDR3 loop: CASSEAATYEQYF. CDR3 DNA sequence: TGTGCCAGCTCAGAGGCGGCCACCTACGAGCAGTACTTC. This chain uses TRBV18 with TRBJ2-7; D unclear. Germline values: CDR1 KGHSH, CDR2 LQKENI. The CDR3 length is 13 residues. Trimming cost V 5 bases and J 2 bases, with 10 bases left between them.

Only one count was recorded for this clone. V usage is TRBV14 and J usage is TRBJ2-7; a possible D gene is TRBD2 (6 bases). CDR3 length: 14 residues. Germline CDR1 and CDR2: SGHDN and FVKESK. V lost 1 base, J lost 2 bases, and 9 bases lay in between. CDR3 sequence (DNA): TGTGCCAGCAGCCAAGTGCGGGGCCCCTACGAGCAGTACTTC. This sequence encodes CASSQVRGPYEQYF.

The rearrangement joins TRBV4-1 to TRBJ1-2, with TRBD1 identical over 7 bases. V lost 3 bases and J lost 2; bases outside the gene matches: 3. The germline V gene has CDR1 MGHRA and CDR2 YSYEKL. This CDR3 contains 14 residues. The CDR3 DNA reads as TGCGCCAGCAGCCACAGGGACAGAAACTATGGCTACACCTTC. Protein: CASSHRDRNYGYTF.

The rearrangement joins TRBV19 to TRBJ2-7, with 7 bases aligning to TRBD1. The CDR3 consists of 14 residues. The J segment lost 6 bases and the V segment lost 1 base, leaving 6 bases of the junction unmatched. The germline V gene has CDR1 LNHDA and CDR2 SQIVND (reference sequence). The CDR3 sequence is CASSIGFEGAEQYF. The CDR3 region has the DNA TGTGCCAGTAGTATAGGGTTCGAGGGGGCCGAGCAGTACTTC.

The rearrangement uses TRBV27 and TRBJ2-3; D perhaps matches TRBD1 (6 bases). From germline, CDR1 is MNHEY and CDR2 SMNVEV (reference sequence). The CDR3 totals 15 residues. V lost 7 bases and J 0 bases, leaving 14 bases between the germline ends. This CDR3 is CASNSWGQSTDTQYF. In DNA, the CDR3 is TGTGCCAGCAACTCATGGGGGCAGAGCACAGATACGCAGTATTTT.

The chain links TRBV11-3 to TRBJ2-7, with TRBD1 matching over 7 bases. V gave up 4 bases and J gave up 1 base; unmatched junction bases: 7. There are 15 residues in the CDR3. Germline CDR1 reads SGHNT; CDR2 reads YENEEA. In DNA form, the CDR3 reads TGTGCCAGCAGCTCCTTTGGGGACAGTTCCTACGAGCAGTACTTC. Protein sequence: CASSSFGDSSYEQYF. Filled out from reference TRBV11-3 and TRBJ2-7, the complete variable domain reads EAGVVQSPRYKIIEKKQPVAFWCNPISGHNTLYWYLQNLGQGPELLIRYENEEAVDDSQLPKDRFSAERLKGVDSTLKIQPAELGDSAVYLCASSSFGDSSYEQYFGPGTRLTVT.

This clone appeared a few times. The chain recombines TRBV15 with TRBJ2-1; 10 bases line up with TRBD2. The CDR3 is 19 amino acids. Per germline, CDR1 LNHNV and CDR2 YYDKDF (reference sequence). The V gene end was trimmed by 1 base and the J gene end by 7 bases; junction bases not matched to a gene: 16. The CDR3 DNA reads as TGTGCCACCAGCAGAGTGGAATCTAGCGGGGGCCCCTTCTCAAATGAGCAGTTCTTC. Protein product: CATSRVESSGGPFSNEQFF.

The chain combines TRBV7-2 with TRBJ1-2; D unclear. Germline CDR1 is SGHTA and CDR2 is FQGNSA. This CDR3 contains 11 residues. Deletions cut 4 bases from V and 2 bases from J, with 2 bases between. The CDR3 reads CASSSNYGYTF. The CDR3 region has the DNA TGTGCCAGCAGCTCGAACTATGGCTACACCTTC.

The V and J genes are TRBV19 and TRBJ2-7, with a possible D match to TRBD2 (5 bases). The CDR3 covers 10 residues. V lost 8 bases and J lost 7, with 9 bases in between. CDR1 and CDR2 from the germline V gene are LNHDA and SQIVND (reference sequence). CDR3 in amino acids: CASGSGEQYF. The CDR3 DNA follows: TGTGCCAGTGGGAGCGGAGAGCAGTACTTC.

The V gene is TRBV9, the J gene TRBJ2-1, with D unclear. Germline-derived CDR1 and CDR2 are SGDLS and YYNGEE. CDR3 length equals 12 residues. V gave up 3 bases and J gave up 7 bases, with 8 bases separating them. This chain's CDR3 is CASSDSLNEQFF. The CDR3 DNA reads TGTGCCAGCAGCGACTCTCTAAATGAGCAGTTCTTC.

The chain has TRBV4-2 and TRBJ2-5; 9 positions match TRBD2. J was trimmed by 6 bases and V by 3 bases; bases with no gene match: 5. The CDR3 sequence is 14 residues long. The V gene's germline CDR1 is LGHNA and CDR2 YNFKEQ. The CDR3 DNA sequence: TGTGCCAGCAGCCAGGGGCGGGGGGGTCAGACCCAGTACTTC. Its translation: CASSQGRGGQTQYF.

The V and J genes are TRBV19 and TRBJ2-7; the D gene is possibly TRBD1 (6 bases). The V and J ends lost 2 bases and 2 bases respectively, with 10 bases between them. This CDR3 spans 14 amino acids. Looked up from germline, CDR1 is LNHDA and CDR2 is SQIVND (reference sequence). The CDR3 nucleotides read TGTGCCAGTAGTATATCAGGGGTTACCTACGAGCAGTACTTC. Translated: CASSISGVTYEQYF.

This chain links TRBV5-1 with TRBJ2-3, with 7 nucleotides matching TRBD1. The CDR3 totals 15 residues. V lost 7 bases, J lost 3 bases, and 11 bases stayed unmatched. Looked up from germline, CDR1 is SGHRS and CDR2 is YFSETQ. As DNA, the CDR3 is TGCGCCAGCTCGACAGGGCCGCGCGAAACAGATACGCAGTATTTT. Translation: CASSTGPRETDTQYF.

The V and J genes are TRBV18 and TRBJ1-3; TRBD1 aligns across 11 bases. V dropped 0 bases and J dropped 4; count of bases not matched to a gene: 8. Germline lookup yields CDR1 KGHSH and CDR2 LQKENI. The CDR3 totals 18 residues. CDR3 protein: CASSPPGGQGASGNTIYF. In DNA, the CDR3 is TGTGCCAGCTCACCACCGGGAGGACAGGGGGCGTCAGGAAACACCATATATTTT.

V is TRBV5-4 and J is TRBJ2-3; D may be TRBD1 (5 bases). CDR1 and CDR2 from the germline V gene are SGHNT and YYREEE (reference sequence). Trimming shortened V by 4 bases and J by 0 bases, and 15 bases separated the two germline ends. The CDR3 totals 16 residues. The CDR3 spells CASSTGRTRSTDTQYF. Here the CDR3 DNA reads TGTGCCAGCAGCACCGGACGGACACGAAGCACAGATACGCAGTATTTT.

Notes on this clone: One end of the junction fails to match germline, which may point to a read error. The J gene is TRBJ2-7, the V gene TRBV5-1, with 8 bases fitting TRBD1. Germline assignment: CDR1 SGHRS and CDR2 YFSETQ. The CDR3 contains 15 residues. The DNA of the CDR3 is TGCGCCAGCAGCCCAGCAACAGGGGGATCCTACGGGCAGTACTTC. Protein: CASSPATGGSYGQYF.

V gene TRBV5-1 combines with J gene TRBJ2-6; unclear D gene. V lost 1 base to trimming and J lost 0 bases, with 11 bases between them. The CDR3 is 17 amino acids. Germline V CDR1 and CDR2: SGHRS, YFSETQ. CDR3 loop: CASSLTGLSSGANVLTF. CDR3 sequence (DNA): TGCGCCAGCAGCTTGACGGGTCTAAGCTCTGGGGCCAACGTCCTGACTTTC.

J is TRBJ1-2 and V is TRBV6-5, with a weak D call TRBD1 (5 bases). CDR3 length equals 15 residues. The germline gives CDR1 MNHEY, CDR2 SVGAGI. The V gene lost 3 bases and the J gene lost 7 bases, with 18 bases spanning the gap. CDR3 protein: CASSYLGAGVGGYTF. For the CDR3, the DNA is TGTGCCAGCAGTTATTTGGGTGCGGGGGTTGGTGGCTACACCTTC.

The chain links TRBV28 to TRBJ2-1, with 8 bases fitting TRBD2. Germline CDR1 is MDHEN and CDR2 is SYDVKM. V shed 5 bases and J 3 bases; nucleotides not matched to a gene: 18. The CDR3 length is 19 residues. CDR3 DNA sequence: TGTGCCAGCAGTCCCATAGGTGTCGGGACTAGGGTAATCTACAATGAGCAGTTCTTC. Translated: CASSPIGVGTRVIYNEQFF.